This TCR beta chain originates from a study of CXCR3-negative and CXCR3-positive naive CD8 T cells. For the study at large: Total TRB output reached some 140 million reads, about 1.5 +/- 0.3 million per library. The study's findings and limits: Hydrophobicity was higher for TRB CDR3s found in CXCR3-positive naive cells than in CXCR3-negative naive cells. For naive cells, CXCR3-negative and CXCR3-positive subsets had similar TRBV-TRBJ usage; for memory cells, usage differed. Both naive subsets carried similar amounts of surface CD5, so TCR strength was inferred from TRB CDR3 properties.

5' RACE that incorporated UMI labels was used to prepare the TRB cDNA libraries. TCRdb reanalyzed the 5' RACE reads, giving one entry per CDR3 protein sequence and no DNA. The sample data list fewer than 80,000 distinct CDR3 sequences. In germline, CDR1 is SQVTM, CDR2 ANQGSEA. CDR3 length equals 12 residues. Worth noting for this clonotype: Its matching antigen is unknown.

The material sequenced was naive CXCR3- CD8+ T cells from blood. Documented subset: CD45RO-CCR7+CD27+CD95- naive CD8+ T cells lacking CXCR3 (TNR3-). This sequence was found in a human donor in good health. Some clones in this sample may be carry-over from other donors' samples. The chain carries TRBV29-1 and TRBJ2-1. Here the CDR3 reads CSVEADYNEQFF.